A selection of T cell receptor beta chains follows, all from one sample in a study of cytomegalovirus exposure and HLA in healthy donors. Libraries were prepared by immunoSEQ multiplex PCR; TCRdb keeps only in-frame clonotypes and omits some of them. This table holds some 110,000 clones, 70% to 80% found once. Sequencing was performed on PBMCs. The receptors come from a boy under 18 in good health and CMV-seronegative. Both conserved end residues are part of each CDR3. A D gene is named only where the DNA matches it firmly. Clone size, where shown, is once, few, many, or a class for clones that have expanded.

clone size	D gene	V gene	J gene	CDR3 DNA	CDR3 protein
-	-	TRBV4-1	TRBJ1-1	TGCGCCAGCAGCCAAGCTGGGGGGGGCACTGAAGCTTTCTTT	CASSQAGGGTEAFF
once	-	TRBV5-1	TRBJ2-3	TGCGCCAGCAGCTTGCCCACTATAAGTGACGGCACAGATACGCAGTATTTT	CASSLPTISDGTDTQYF
few	TRBD1	TRBV9	TRBJ1-1	TGTGCCAGCAGCGTAGGCAGGGGGTACGATGAAGCTTTCTTT	CASSVGRGYDEAFF
-	TRBD1	TRBV11-2	TRBJ1-1	TGTGCCAGCAGCTTAGGGGGGGCAGGGGGCATAAGGACTGAAGCTTTCTTT	CASSLGGAGGIRTEAFF
-	TRBD2	TRBV7-9	TRBJ2-1	TGTGCCAGCAGCCCCCTGGCGGGGGAAAGCTACAATGAGCAGTTCTTC	CASSPLAGESYNEQFF
-	-	TRBV5-4	TRBJ2-7	TGTGCCAGCAGCTCCTTAGGGCAGGGCTCCTACGAGCAGTACTTC	CASSSLGQGSYEQYF
-	-	TRBV6-5	TRBJ2-7	TGTGCCAGCAGTTACCGTCGGGGTCCAGGCGAGCAGTACTTC	CASSYRRGPGEQYF
-	TRBD2	TRBV5-1	TRBJ2-5	TGCGCCAGCAGCTCCAGCGGGACGGGGGAGACCCAGTACTTC	CASSSSGTGETQYF
-	-	TRBV4-1	TRBJ2-7	TGCGCCAGCAGCCAAGATCGTCGGACACCAGCCTACGAGCAGTACTTC	CASSQDRRTPAYEQYF
-	-	TRBV15	TRBJ1-2	TGTGCCACCAGCAGAGAATTCTCGGGGCGGGGTGGCTACACCTTC	CATSREFSGRGGYTF
-	-	TRBV30	TRBJ2-3	TGTGCCTGGAGTGTTACTAGCATGGCCGATACGCAGTATTTT	CAWSVTSMADTQYF
few	-	TRBV7-9	TRBJ2-2	TGTGCCAGCAGCTTAGGACTAGACACCGGGGAGCTGTTTTTT	CASSLGLDTGELFF
-	TRBD2	TRBV7-3	TRBJ2-3	TGTGCCAGCAGCCAGGGACTTGGCGGGGGGACGATCAATACGCAGTATTTT	CASSQGLGGGTINTQYF
-	-	TRBV6-1	TRBJ1-3	TGTGCCAGCAGGCTGACAGCCGGAAACACCATATATTTT	CASRLTAGNTIYF
-	-	TRBV2	TRBJ2-7	TGTGCCAGCAGGGAGATTTTGGGAGGCAGCTCCTACGAGCAGTACTTC	CASREILGGSSYEQYF
-	TRBD1	TRBV30	TRBJ1-1	TGTGCCTGGAGTGCGGGACAGGGTTTGAACACTGAAGCTTTCTTT	CAWSAGQGLNTEAFF
-	-	TRBV7-6	TRBJ2-7	TGTGCCAGCAGCCCAGGCCCGGGGGAGCAGTACTTC	CASSPGPGEQYF
-	-	TRBV28	TRBJ1-6	TGTGCCTCGAAGGACACAGCTAATTCACCCCTCCACTTT	CASKDTANSPLHF
-	-	TRBV6-6	TRBJ1-2	TGTGCCAGCAGTTACATGGGCGGGAATGGCTACACCTTC	CASSYMGGNGYTF
-	TRBD2	TRBV2	TRBJ2-1	TGTGCCAGCATCGGGACTAGCGGGGCCCCAGGGGAGCAGTTCTTC	CASIGTSGAPGEQFF
-	TRBD1	TRBV2	TRBJ2-2	TGTGCCAGTCAGTTGGGACAGGGGCTCCTCGGGGGGGAGCTGTTTTTT	CASQLGQGLLGGELFF
-	TRBD1	TRBV18	TRBJ2-5	TGTGCCAGCTCACCCCCGGACAGGTACCAAGAGACCCAGTACTTC	CASSPPDRYQETQYF
-	TRBD2	TRBV2	TRBJ2-1	TGTGCCAGCAGAGAACTAGCGGGAGGGCTGAGTGAGCAGTTCTTC	CASRELAGGLSEQFF
few	TRBD2	TRBV5-1	TRBJ2-2	TGCGCCAGCAGCTTGAGATCAGCGGGAGATGGGGAGCTGTTTTTT	CASSLRSAGDGELFF
-	-	TRBV10-3	TRBJ2-2	TGTGCCATCACAGGGATTAAGGGGGAGCTGTTTTTT	CAITGIKGELFF
-	TRBD1	TRBV5-4	TRBJ1-4	TGTGCCAGCAGCAAATCCACAGGGGCGGGTAATGAAAAACTGTTTTTT	CASSKSTGAGNEKLFF
-	TRBD1	TRBV5-6	TRBJ2-1	TGTGCCAGCAGCTTAACAGGGGCCCTAAACTCCTACAATGAGCAGTTCTTC	CASSLTGALNSYNEQFF
-	TRBD2	TRBV13	TRBJ2-1	TGTGCCAGCAGCTCCCGACTAGCGGGGGACTCCTACAATGAGCAGTTCTTC	CASSSRLAGDSYNEQFF
-	-	TRBV27	TRBJ2-1	TGTGCCAGCAGTTTAGGTCCAGGCAGCTCCTACAATGAGCAGTTCTTC	CASSLGPGSSYNEQFF
-	-	TRBV27	TRBJ2-7	TGTGCCAGCAGTACGGCGGGCTACACCTACGAGCAGTACTTC	CASSTAGYTYEQYF